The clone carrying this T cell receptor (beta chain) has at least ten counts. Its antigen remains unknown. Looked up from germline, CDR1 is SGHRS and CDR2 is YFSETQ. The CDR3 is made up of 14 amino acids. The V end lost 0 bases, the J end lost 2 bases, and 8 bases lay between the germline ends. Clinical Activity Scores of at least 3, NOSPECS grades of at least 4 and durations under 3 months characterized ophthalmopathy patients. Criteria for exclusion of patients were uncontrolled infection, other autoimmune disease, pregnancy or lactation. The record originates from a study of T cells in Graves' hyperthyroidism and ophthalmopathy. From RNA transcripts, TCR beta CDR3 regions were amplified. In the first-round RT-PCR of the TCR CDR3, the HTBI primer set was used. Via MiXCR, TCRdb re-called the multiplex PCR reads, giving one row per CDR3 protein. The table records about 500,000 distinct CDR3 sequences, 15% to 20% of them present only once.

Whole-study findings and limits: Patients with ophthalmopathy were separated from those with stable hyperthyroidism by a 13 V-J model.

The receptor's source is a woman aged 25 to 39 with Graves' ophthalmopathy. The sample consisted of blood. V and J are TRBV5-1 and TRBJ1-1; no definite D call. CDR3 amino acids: CASSLAPPNTEAFF. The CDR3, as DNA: TGCGCCAGCAGCTTGGCCCCGCCAAACACTGAAGCTTTCTTT.